A single sample is the source of the 4 T cell receptor beta chains below, sequenced in a study of blood T cells in healthy people across ages. Using a J-beta primer mix together with a sample-barcoded 5' primer, a second PCR was run for roughly 6 to 12 cycles. TCRdb processed the 5' RACE reads anew with MiXCR; each CDR3 protein has one entry. Among some 730,000 distinct CDR3 sequences, approximately 21% were seen once, and the ten largest hold under 25%. The material sequenced was blood. All receptors come from a man between 65 and 85 years old in good health.

This clonotype was counted between two and nine times. This chain uses TRBV20-1 with TRBJ1-2; no definite D call. CDR3 length: 11 residues. Germline CDR1 and CDR2: DFQATT and SNEGSKA (reference sequence). Trimming shortened V by 4 bases and J by 8 bases, and 11 bases separated the two germline ends. For the CDR3, the DNA is TGCAGTGCTATCCCCCCTGGCGGCTACACCTTC. Translation: CSAIPPGGYTF.

This clonotype was detected only a few times. This rearrangement joins TRBV5-1 to TRBJ2-3; 9 bases line up with TRBD1. Germline V gives CDR1 SGHRS, CDR2 YFSETQ. The CDR3 has 15 residues. V shed 0 bases, J shed 6 bases, and the junction held 5 bases outside the gene matches. CDR3 amino acids: CASSLEGQGRDTQYF. CDR3 DNA: TGCGCCAGCAGCTTGGAGGGACAGGGTCGCGATACGCAGTATTTT.

This clonotype has just one count. This chain joins TRBV27 and TRBJ2-6; D may be TRBD1 or TRBD2 (6 bases each). In germline, CDR1 is MNHEY, CDR2 SMNVEV (reference sequence). With 2 bases removed from V and 4 bases from J, the gap between germline ends came to 12 bases. This CDR3 spans 16 amino acids. The CDR3 DNA is TGTGCCAGCAGTTTAGCCGGGGGCTTCGGGGCCAACGTCCTGACTTTC. Translated, it gives CASSLAGGFGANVLTF.

The rearrangement joins TRBV4-2 to TRBJ1-6; a weak D match, TRBD1 (5 bases). Trimming pared 3 bases from V and 7 bases from J, leaving 10 bases between. Germline V lookup: CDR1 LGHNA, CDR2 YNFKEQ. This CDR3 is built from 14 residues. The CDR3 protein is CASSQGQGNSPLHF. CDR3 bases: TGTGCCAGCAGCCAGGGGCAGGGCAATTCACCCCTCCACTTT.